Only a few counts were recorded for the clone carrying this TCR beta chain. What it binds is unknown. TCRdb reprocessed the 5' RACE reads with MiXCR, giving one entry per CDR3 protein. The top ten clones hold approximately 9.9% of a sample with roughly 97,000 distinct CDR3 sequences, about 8.3% of them seen once. This CDR3 contains 14 residues. Per germline, CDR1 KGHSH and CDR2 LQKENI. Trimming stripped 3 bases from V and 5 bases from J, with 13 bases between. The sample is drawn from a study of CD8 T cells in ankylosing spondylitis. Study outcomes and limitations: What appeared characteristic of ankylosing spondylitis blood was a TCR beta motif of fewer than ten highly homologous variants. Reports say disease-linked clones showed up significantly more in matched ankylosing spondylitis synovial fluid.

The receptor was isolated from a male donor with ankylosing spondylitis or in good health (not recorded which). The chain joins TRBV18 to TRBJ2-5; tentatively, D is TRBD2 (5 bases). Sequences were obtained from blood, either unsorted or a sorted T cell fraction (not recorded which). CDR3 in amino acids: CASSPPGTSETQYF. The CDR3 bases are TGTGCCAGCTCACCGCCTGGTACTAGTGAGACCCAGTACTTC.